The table lists the clone carrying this T cell receptor beta chain with a few counts. Its antigen remains unidentified. The data were obtained in a study of CD8 T cells in ankylosing spondylitis. Quantitative barcoded 5'-RACE was used to prepare TCR beta libraries. Via MiXCR, TCRdb re-called the 5' RACE reads, giving one row per CDR3 protein. The repertoire holds roughly 400,000 distinct CDR3 sequences, with about 22% as singletons. Study results and caveats: Matched synovial fluid from ankylosing spondylitis patients was reported to be enriched for disease-linked clones. Made up of 7 to 9 highly homologous variants, a TCR beta motif appeared characteristic of ankylosing spondylitis blood.

Germline assignment: CDR1 SQVTM and CDR2 ANQGSEA. V shed 4 bases, J shed 2 bases, and the junction held 4 bases outside the gene matches. There are 14 residues in the CDR3. The sequenced sample was blood, either unsorted or a sorted T cell fraction (not recorded which). V usage is TRBV29-1 and J usage is TRBJ2-5; 10 bases are shared with TRBD1. This receptor was obtained from a male donor with ankylosing spondylitis. CDR3 sequence: CSVVRTGGQETQYF. In DNA, the CDR3 is TGCAGCGTTGTCCGGACAGGGGGACAAGAGACCCAGTACTTC.